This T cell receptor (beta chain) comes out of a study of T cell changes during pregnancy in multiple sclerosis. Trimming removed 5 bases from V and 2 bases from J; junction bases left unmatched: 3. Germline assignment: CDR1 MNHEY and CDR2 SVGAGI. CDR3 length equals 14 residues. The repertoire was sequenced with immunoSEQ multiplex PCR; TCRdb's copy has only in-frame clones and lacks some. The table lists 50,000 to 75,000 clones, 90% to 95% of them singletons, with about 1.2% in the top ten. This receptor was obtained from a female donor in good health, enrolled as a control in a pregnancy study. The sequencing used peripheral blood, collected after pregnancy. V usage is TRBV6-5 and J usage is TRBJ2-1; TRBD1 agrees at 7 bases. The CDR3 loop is CASSADRAYNEQFF. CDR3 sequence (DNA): TGTGCCAGCAGTGCCGACAGGGCCTACAATGAGCAGTTCTTC.